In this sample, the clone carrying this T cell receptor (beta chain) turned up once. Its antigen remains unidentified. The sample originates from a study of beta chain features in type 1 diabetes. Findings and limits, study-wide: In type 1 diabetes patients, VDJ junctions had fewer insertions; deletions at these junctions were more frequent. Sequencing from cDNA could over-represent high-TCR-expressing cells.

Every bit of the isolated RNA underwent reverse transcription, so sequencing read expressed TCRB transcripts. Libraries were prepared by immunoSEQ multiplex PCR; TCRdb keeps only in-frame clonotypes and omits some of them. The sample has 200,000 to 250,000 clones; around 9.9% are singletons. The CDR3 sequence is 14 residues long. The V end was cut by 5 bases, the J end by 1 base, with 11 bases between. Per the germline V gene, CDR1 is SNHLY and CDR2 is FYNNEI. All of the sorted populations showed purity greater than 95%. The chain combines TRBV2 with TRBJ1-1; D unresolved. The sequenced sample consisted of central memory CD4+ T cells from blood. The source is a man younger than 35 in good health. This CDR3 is CASSYYSGNTEAFF. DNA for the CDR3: TGTGCCAGCAGTTACTATTCAGGGAACACTGAAGCTTTCTTT.